The rows below give T cell receptor beta chains drawn from one sample of a study of blood T cells in healthy people across ages. MiXCR, run by TCRdb on the 5' RACE reads, gives a single entry per CDR3 protein. The sample holds approximately 1,000,000 distinct CDR3 sequences, about two fifths seen once. The sequencing input was blood. These receptors were taken from a man between 18 and 29 years old in good health. The CDR3 runs from the conserved cysteine through the conserved F or W. The D gene is left open where the match is weak. For some rows the clone size is stated as once, few or many, or as a class when expanded; others skip it.

abundance,v_gene,j_gene,d_gene,CDR3aa,CDR3nt
-,TRBV25-1,TRBJ2-1,TRBD1,CASATGTYNEQFF,TGTGCCAGTGCGACAGGGACCTACAATGAGCAGTTCTTC
-,TRBV2,TRBJ1-2,-,CASIWGFYGYTF,TGTGCCAGCATATGGGGGTTTTATGGCTACACCTTC
-,TRBV27,TRBJ2-3,-,CASSNLAPGSADTQYF,TGTGCCAGCAGTAACCTGGCTCCCGGTAGTGCAGATACGCAGTATTTT
-,TRBV10-3,TRBJ2-3,-,CAISGGLSTDTQYF,TGTGCCATCAGTGGGGGTCTATCCACAGATACGCAGTATTTT
-,TRBV20-1,TRBJ1-1,-,CSARETGREAFF,TGCAGTGCTAGAGAAACAGGACGCGAAGCTTTCTTT
-,TRBV5-1,TRBJ2-5,-,CASTNGGSTGWYF,TGCGCCAGCACTAATGGTGGCTCCACCGGGTGGTACTTC
few,TRBV3-1,TRBJ2-1,-,CASSQDLGESSYNEQFF,TGTGCCAGCAGCCAAGATCTAGGGGAAAGCTCCTACAATGAGCAGTTCTTC
few,TRBV6-2/TRBV6-3,TRBJ2-1,-,CASSYVRGHLYNEQFF,TGTGCCAGCAGTTACGTCCGGGGACACCTCTACAATGAGCAGTTCTTC
-,TRBV9,TRBJ2-7,TRBD1,CASGDGTGYNEQYF,TGTGCCAGCGGCGACGGGACAGGGTACAATGAGCAGTACTTC
few,TRBV20-1,TRBJ1-2,-,CSAFEDLFQELRGYTF,TGCAGTGCCTTCGAGGACCTTTTTCAGGAGTTGCGTGGCTACACCTTC
few,TRBV6-6,TRBJ1-2,-,CASSQLGSQDYGYTF,TGTGCCAGCAGCCAACTCGGGTCGCAGGACTATGGCTACACCTTC
few,TRBV4-1,TRBJ2-3,-,CASSQGPSESTDTQYF,TGCGCCAGCAGCCAGGGCCCTAGCGAAAGCACAGATACGCAGTATTTT